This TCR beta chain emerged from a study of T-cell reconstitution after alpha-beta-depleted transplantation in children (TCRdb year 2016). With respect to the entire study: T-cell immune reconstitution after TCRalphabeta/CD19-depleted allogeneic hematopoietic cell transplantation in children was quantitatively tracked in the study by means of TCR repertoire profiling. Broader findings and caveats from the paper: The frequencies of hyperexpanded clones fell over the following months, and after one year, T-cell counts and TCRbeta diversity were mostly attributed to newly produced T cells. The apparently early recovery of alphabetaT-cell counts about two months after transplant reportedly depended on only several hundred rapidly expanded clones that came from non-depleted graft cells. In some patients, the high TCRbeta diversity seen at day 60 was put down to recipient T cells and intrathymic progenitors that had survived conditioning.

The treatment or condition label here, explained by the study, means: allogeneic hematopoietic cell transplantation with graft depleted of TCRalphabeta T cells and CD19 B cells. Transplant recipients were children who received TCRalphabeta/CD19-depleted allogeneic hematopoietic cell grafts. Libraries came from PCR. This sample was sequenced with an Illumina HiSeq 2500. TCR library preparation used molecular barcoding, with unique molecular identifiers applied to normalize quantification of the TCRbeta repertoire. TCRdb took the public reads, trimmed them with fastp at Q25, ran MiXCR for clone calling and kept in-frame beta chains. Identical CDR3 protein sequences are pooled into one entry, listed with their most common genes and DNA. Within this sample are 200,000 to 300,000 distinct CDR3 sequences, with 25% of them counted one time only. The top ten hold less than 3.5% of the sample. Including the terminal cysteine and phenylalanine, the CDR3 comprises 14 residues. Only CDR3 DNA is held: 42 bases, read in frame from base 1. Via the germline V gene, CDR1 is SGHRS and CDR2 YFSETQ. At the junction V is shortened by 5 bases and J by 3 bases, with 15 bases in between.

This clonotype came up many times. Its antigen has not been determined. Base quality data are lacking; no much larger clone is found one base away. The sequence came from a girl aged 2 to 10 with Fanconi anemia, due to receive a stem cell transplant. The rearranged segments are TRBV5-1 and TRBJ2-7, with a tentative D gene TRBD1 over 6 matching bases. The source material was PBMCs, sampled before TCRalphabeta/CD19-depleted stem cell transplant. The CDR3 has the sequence CASSNGTPDYEQYF. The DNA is TGCGCCAGCAGTAATGGGACACCAGACTACGAGCAGTACTTC.